The rows below give T cell receptor beta chains drawn from one sample of a study of T-cell memory formation after mild COVID-19. A single record per CDR3 protein comes from TCRdb applying MiXCR to the 5' RACE reads. This table has 450,000 to 650,000 distinct CDR3 sequences, more than 15% appearing once. Sample: PBMCs or a T cell subset sorted from them (not recorded which). The origin of the receptors is an adult woman who had mild COVID-19 (a few samples of this study predate the infection). Cell type and time point are not known. Both conserved end residues are part of each CDR3. D genes are given only for firm matches.

>12|TRBV12-3/TRBV12-4|NA|TRBJ2-5
CASSWVQETQYF
>15|TRBV7-3|NA|TRBJ2-5
CASSLSGGERETQYF
>11|TRBV20-1|NA|TRBJ1-1
CSPFLGAGAFF
>14|TRBV20-1|NA|TRBJ2-7
CSARAETSVYEQYF
>15|TRBV6-2/TRBV6-3|TRBD2|TRBJ2-1
CASTGLAGAPHEQFF
>16|TRBV7-9|NA|TRBJ1-1
CASSSSRDLDLAEAFF
>17|TRBV24-1|TRBD1|TRBJ2-1
CATSESSGTGFNNEQFF
>14|TRBV6-5|NA|TRBJ1-4
CASSYAGGGEKLFF
>13|TRBV9|NA|TRBJ1-1
CASSPGVYTEAFF
>13|TRBV12-5|NA|TRBJ2-1
CASGYQRDNEQFF
>15|TRBV7-3|NA|TRBJ1-1
CASSLTAIQYTEAFF
>15|TRBV5-1|TRBD1|TRBJ2-3
CASKIGQGAFDTQYF
>13|TRBV20-1|TRBD2|TRBJ2-5
CSAGSGGGETQYF
>13|TRBV9|NA|TRBJ2-7
CASSTGTAGEQYF